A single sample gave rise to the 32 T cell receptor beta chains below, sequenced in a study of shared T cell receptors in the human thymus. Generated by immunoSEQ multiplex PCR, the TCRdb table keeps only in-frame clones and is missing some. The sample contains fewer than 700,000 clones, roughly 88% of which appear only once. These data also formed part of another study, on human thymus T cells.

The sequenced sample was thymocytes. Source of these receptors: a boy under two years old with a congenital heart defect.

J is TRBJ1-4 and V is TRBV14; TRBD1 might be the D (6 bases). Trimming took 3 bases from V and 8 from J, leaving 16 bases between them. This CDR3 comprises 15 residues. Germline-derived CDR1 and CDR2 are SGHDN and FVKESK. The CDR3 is CASSHTDRTEEKLFF. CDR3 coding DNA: TGTGCCAGCAGCCACACCGACAGGACAGAAGAAAAACTGTTTTTT.

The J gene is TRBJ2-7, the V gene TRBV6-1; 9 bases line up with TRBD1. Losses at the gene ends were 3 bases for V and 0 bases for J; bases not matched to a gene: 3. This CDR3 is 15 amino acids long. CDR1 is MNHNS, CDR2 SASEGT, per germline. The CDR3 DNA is TGTGCCAGCAGTGACCGGGACAGGGTCTCCTACGAGCAGTACTTC. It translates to CASSDRDRVSYEQYF.

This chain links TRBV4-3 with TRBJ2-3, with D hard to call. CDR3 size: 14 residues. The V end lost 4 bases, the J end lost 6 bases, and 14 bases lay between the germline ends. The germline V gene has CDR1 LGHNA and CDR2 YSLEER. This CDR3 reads CASSLRVLEDTQYF. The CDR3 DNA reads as TGCGCCAGCAGCCTACGCGTCCTCGAGGATACGCAGTATTTT.

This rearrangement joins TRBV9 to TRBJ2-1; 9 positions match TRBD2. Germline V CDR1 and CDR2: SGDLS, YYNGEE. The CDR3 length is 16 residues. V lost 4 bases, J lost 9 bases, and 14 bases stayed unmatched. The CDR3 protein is CASSPWTSAEGCEQFF. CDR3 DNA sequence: TGTGCCAGCAGCCCCTGGACTAGCGCCGAGGGTTGTGAGCAGTTCTTC.

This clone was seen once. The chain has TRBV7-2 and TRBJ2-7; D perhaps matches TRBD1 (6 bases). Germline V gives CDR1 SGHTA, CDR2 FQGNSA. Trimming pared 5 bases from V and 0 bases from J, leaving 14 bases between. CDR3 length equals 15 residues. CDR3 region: CASSRYRESSYEQYF. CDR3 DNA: TGTGCCAGCAGCCGATACAGGGAAAGCTCCTACGAGCAGTACTTC. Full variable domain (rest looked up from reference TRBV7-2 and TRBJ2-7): GAGVSQSPSNKVTEKGKDVELRCDPISGHTALYWYRQSLGQGLEFLIYFQGNSAPDKSGLPSDRFSAERTGGSVSTLTIQRTQQEDSAVYLCASSRYRESSYEQYFGPGTRLTVT.

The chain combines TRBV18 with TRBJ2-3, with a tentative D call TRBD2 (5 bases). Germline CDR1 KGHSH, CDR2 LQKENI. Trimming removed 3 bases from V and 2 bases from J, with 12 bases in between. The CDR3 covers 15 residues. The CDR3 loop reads CASSPESGNTDTQYF. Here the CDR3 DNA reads TGTGCCAGCTCACCTGAATCCGGGAACACAGATACGCAGTATTTT.

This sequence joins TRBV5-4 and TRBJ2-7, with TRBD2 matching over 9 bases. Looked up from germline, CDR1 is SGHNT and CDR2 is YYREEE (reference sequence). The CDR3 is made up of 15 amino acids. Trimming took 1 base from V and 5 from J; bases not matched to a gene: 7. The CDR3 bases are TGTGCCAGCAGCTTGAAGGCGGGAGGGCCAGACGAGCAGTACTTC. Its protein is CASSLKAGGPDEQYF.

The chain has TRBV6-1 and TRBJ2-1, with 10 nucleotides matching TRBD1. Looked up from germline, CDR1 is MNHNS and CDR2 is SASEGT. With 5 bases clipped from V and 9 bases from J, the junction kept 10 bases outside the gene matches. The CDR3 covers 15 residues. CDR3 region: CASSLSGTGDGEQFF. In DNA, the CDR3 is TGTGCCAGCAGTTTATCCGGGACAGGGGACGGTGAGCAGTTCTTC.

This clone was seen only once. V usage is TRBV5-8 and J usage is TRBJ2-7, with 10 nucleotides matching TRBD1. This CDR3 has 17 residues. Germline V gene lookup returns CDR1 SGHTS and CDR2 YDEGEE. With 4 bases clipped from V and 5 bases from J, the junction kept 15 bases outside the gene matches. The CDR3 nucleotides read TGTGCCAGCAGCGCCGTCGCCGGGACAGGGGTCTTCGACGAGCAGTACTTC. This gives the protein CASSAVAGTGVFDEQYF.

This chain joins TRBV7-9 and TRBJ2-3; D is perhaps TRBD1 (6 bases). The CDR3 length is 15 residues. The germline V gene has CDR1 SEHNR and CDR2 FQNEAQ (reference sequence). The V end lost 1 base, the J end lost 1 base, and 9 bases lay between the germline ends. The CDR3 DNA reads TGTGCCAGCAGCTTAGAGGCAGGGGGCACAGATACGCAGTATTTT. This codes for CASSLEAGGTDTQYF.

CDR3: CASSVEESHTHNEQFF. CDR3 sequence (DNA): TGTGCCAGCAGCGTAGAGGAGTCACACACACACAATGAGCAGTTCTTC. V usage is TRBV9 and J usage is TRBJ2-1; D unresolved. V shed 0 bases and J shed 5 bases, with 15 bases lying between them. This CDR3 region has 16 residues. The germline V gene has CDR1 SGDLS and CDR2 YYNGEE. The whole variable domain, filled in from reference TRBV9 and TRBJ2-1, reads DSGVTQTPKHLITATGQRVTLRCSPRSGDLSVYWYQQSLDQGLQFLIQYYNGEERAKGNILERFSAQQFPDLHSELNLSSLELGDSALYFCASSVEESHTHNEQFFGPGTRLTVL.

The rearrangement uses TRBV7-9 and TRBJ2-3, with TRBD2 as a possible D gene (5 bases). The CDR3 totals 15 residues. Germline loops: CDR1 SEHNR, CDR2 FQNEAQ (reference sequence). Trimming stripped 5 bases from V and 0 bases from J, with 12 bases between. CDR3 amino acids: CASSVPSRSTDTQYF. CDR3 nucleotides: TGTGCCAGCAGCGTGCCTAGCAGAAGCACAGATACGCAGTATTTT.

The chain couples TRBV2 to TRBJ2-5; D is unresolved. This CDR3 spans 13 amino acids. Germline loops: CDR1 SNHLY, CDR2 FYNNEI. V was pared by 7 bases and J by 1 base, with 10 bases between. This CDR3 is CASKRLIQETQYF. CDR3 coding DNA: TGTGCCAGCAAGAGGCTGATCCAAGAGACCCAGTACTTC.

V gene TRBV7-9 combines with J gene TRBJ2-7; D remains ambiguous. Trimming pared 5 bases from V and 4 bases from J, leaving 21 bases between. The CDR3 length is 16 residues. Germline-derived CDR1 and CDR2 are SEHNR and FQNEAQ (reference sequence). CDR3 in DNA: TGTGCCAGCAGCCCCCGCGGTCGGCGGTCCTATTACGAGCAGTACTTC. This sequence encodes CASSPRGRRSYYEQYF.

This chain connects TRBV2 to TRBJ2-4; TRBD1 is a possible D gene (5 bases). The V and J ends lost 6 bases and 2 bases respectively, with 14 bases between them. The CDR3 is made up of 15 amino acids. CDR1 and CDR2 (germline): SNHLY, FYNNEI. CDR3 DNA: TGTGCCAGCAGGAAGAAGGGGATCACCAAAAACATTCAGTACTTC. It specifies CASRKKGITKNIQYF.

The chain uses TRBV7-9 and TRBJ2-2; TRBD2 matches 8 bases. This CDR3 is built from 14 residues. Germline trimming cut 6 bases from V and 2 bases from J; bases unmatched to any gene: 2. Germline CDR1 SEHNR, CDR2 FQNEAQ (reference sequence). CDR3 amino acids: CASRAGGNTGELFF. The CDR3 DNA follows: TGTGCCAGCAGGGCGGGGGGAAACACCGGGGAGCTGTTTTTT.

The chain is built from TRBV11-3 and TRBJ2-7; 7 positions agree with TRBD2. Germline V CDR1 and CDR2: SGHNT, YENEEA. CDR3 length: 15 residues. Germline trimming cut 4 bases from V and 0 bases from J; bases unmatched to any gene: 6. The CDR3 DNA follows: TGTGCCAGCAGCTCTTCGCAGCGGGGCTCCTACGAGCAGTACTTC. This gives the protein CASSSSQRGSYEQYF. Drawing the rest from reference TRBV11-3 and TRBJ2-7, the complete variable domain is EAGVVQSPRYKIIEKKQPVAFWCNPISGHNTLYWYLQNLGQGPELLIRYENEEAVDDSQLPKDRFSAERLKGVDSTLKIQPAELGDSAVYLCASSSSQRGSYEQYFGPGTRLTVT.

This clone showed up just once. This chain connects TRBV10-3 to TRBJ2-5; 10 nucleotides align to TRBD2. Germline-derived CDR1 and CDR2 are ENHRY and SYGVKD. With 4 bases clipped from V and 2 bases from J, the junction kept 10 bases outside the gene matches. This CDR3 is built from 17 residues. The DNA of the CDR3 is TGTGCCATCAGTGGGAGCGGGAGGGCCGGGGCACAAGAGACCCAGTACTTC. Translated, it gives CAISGSGRAGAQETQYF.

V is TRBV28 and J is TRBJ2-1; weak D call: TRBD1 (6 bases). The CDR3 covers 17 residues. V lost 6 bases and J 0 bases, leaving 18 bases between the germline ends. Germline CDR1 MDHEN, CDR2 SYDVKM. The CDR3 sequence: CASSSGQRWGSYNEQFF. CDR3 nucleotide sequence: TGTGCCAGCAGCTCAGGACAGAGGTGGGGCTCCTACAATGAGCAGTTCTTC.

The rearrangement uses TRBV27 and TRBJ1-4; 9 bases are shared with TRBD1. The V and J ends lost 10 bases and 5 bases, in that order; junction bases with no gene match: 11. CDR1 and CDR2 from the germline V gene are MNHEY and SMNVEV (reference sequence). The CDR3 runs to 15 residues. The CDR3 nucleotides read TGTGCCACTTCAACCGGAGGACAGGGGAATGAAAAACTGTTTTTT. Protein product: CATSTGGQGNEKLFF.

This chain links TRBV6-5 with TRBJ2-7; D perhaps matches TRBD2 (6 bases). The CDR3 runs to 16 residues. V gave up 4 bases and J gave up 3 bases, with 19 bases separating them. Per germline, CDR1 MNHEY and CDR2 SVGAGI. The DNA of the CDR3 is TGTGCCAGCAGTTCCAGGTCCGGGAGTTTGGGCTACGAGCAGTACTTC. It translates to CASSSRSGSLGYEQYF.

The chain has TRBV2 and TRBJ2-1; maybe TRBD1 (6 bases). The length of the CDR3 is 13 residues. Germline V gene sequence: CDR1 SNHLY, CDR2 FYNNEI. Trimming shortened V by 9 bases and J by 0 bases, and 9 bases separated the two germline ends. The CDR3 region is CARSGDSYNEQFF. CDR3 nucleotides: TGTGCCAGATCAGGGGACTCCTACAATGAGCAGTTCTTC.

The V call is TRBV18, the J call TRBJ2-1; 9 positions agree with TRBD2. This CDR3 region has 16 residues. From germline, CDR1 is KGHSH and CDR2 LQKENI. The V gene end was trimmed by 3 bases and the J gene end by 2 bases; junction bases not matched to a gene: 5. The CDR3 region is CASSPPAGGTYNEQFF. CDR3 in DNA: TGTGCCAGCTCACCCCCAGCGGGAGGTACCTACAATGAGCAGTTCTTC. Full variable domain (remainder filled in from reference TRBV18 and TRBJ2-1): NAGVMQNPRHLVRRRGQEARLRCSPMKGHSHVYWYRQLPEEGLKFMVYLQKENIIDESGMPKERFSAEFPKEGPSILRIQQVVRGDSAAYFCASSPPAGGTYNEQFFGPGTRLTVL.

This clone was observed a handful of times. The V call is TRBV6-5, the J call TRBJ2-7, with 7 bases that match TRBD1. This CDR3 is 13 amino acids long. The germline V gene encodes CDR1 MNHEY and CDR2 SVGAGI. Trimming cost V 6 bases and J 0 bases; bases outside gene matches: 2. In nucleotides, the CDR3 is TGTGCCAGCAGGGACAGGAGCTCCTACGAGCAGTACTTC. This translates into CASRDRSSYEQYF.

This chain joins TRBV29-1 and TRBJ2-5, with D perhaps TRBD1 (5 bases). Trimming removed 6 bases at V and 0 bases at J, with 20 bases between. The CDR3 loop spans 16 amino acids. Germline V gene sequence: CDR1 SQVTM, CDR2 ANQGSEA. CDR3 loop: CSVAAGAGGYQETQYF. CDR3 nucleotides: TGCAGCGTCGCCGCTGGGGCAGGTGGGTACCAAGAGACCCAGTACTTC. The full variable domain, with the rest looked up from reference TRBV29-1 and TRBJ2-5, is SAVISQKPSRDICQRGTSLTIQCQVDSQVTMMFWYRQQPGQSLTLIATANQGSEATYESGFVIDKFPISRPNLTFSTLTVSNMSPEDSSIYLCSVAAGAGGYQETQYFGPGTRLLVL.

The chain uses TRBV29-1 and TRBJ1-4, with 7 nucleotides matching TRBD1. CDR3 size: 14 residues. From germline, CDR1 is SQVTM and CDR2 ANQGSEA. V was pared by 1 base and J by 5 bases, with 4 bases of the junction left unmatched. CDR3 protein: CSVEGGTVNEKLFF. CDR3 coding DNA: TGCAGCGTTGAAGGCGGGACAGTAAATGAAAAACTGTTTTTT.

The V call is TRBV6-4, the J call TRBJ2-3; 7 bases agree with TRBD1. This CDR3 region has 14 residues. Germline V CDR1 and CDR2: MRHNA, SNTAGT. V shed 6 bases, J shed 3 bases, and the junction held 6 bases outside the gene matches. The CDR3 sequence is CASSHRGVTDTQYF. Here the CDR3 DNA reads TGTGCCAGCAGCCACAGGGGTGTGACAGATACGCAGTATTTT.

The CDR3 is CASSPPTEFYEQYF. CDR3 DNA: TGCGCCAGCAGCCCCCCCACAGAATTCTACGAGCAGTACTTC. The rearrangement joins TRBV5-1 to TRBJ2-7; the D is unclear. The germline gives CDR1 SGHRS, CDR2 YFSETQ. The V and J ends lost 4 bases and 3 bases respectively, with 14 bases between them. The CDR3 is made up of 14 amino acids.

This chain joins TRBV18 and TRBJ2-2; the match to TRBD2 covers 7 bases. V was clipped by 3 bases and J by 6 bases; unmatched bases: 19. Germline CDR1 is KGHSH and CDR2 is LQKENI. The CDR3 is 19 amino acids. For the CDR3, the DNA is TGTGCCAGCTCACCCCGGGCTAGCGGCAAACTCCCCTGGGCCGGGGAGCTGTTTTTT. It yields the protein CASSPRASGKLPWAGELFF.

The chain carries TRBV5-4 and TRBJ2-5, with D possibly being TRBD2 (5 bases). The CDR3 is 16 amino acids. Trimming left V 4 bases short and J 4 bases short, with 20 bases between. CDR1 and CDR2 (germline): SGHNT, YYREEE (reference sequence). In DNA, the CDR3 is TGTGCCAGCAGCCGGCCGATTGCACGGACTCCAGAGACCCAGTACTTC. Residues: CASSRPIARTPETQYF. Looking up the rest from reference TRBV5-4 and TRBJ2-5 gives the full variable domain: ETGVTQSPTHLIKTRGQQVTLRCSSQSGHNTVSWYQQALGQGPQFIFQYYREEENGRGNFPPRFSGLQFPNYSSELNVNALELDDSALYLCASSRPIARTPETQYFGPGTRLLVL.

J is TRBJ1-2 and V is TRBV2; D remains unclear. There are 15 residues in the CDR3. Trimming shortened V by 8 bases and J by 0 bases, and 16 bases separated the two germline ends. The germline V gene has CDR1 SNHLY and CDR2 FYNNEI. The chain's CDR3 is CASPRGGGSNYGYTF. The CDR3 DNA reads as TGTGCCAGCCCTCGAGGTGGCGGATCTAACTATGGCTACACCTTC.

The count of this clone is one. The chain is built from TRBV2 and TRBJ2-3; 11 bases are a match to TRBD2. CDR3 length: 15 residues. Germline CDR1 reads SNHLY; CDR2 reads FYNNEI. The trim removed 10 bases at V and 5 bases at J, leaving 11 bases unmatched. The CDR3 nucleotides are TGTGCCACCCGAATAGCGGGAGGGCTAATAGATACGCAGTATTTT. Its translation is CATRIAGGLIDTQYF.